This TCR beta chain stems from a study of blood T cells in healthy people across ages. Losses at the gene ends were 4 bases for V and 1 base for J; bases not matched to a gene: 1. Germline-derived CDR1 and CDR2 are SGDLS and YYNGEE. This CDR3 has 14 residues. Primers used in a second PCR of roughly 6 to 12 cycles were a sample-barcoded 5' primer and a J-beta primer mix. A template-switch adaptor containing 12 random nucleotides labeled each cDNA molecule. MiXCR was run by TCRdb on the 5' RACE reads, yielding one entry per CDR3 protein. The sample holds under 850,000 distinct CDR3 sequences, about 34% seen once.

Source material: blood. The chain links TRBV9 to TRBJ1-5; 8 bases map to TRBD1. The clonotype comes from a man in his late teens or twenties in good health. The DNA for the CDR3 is TGTGCCAGCAGCCAGGGGGCCAGCAATCAGCCCCAGCATTTT. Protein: CASSQGASNQPQHF.